The text below deals with one T cell receptor beta chain. The data derive from a study of blood T cell repertoires in COVID-19. Looking at the study overall: The United States, Italy and Spain provided the acute and convalescent COVID-19 samples. T cells, B-cell-depleted T cells, or PBMCs provided the cDNA or gDNA that served as material.

Germline assignment: CDR1 SEHNR and CDR2 FQNEAQ (reference sequence). This CDR3 spans 17 amino acids. How the authors handled the data: Amplified reference gene primers provided the basis for estimating nucleated cell counts. TCRdb's copy holds only in-frame clones and misses some; the assay was immunoSEQ multiplex PCR. V, J and clone size reflect that table, while D and trimming were determined from the DNA. The table records fewer than 200,000 clones, approximately 86% of them present only once. The V call is TRBV7-9, the J call TRBJ2-2; 7 nucleotides align to TRBD1. The sequence came from a man between 60 and 75 years old who had recovered from COVID-19. Material: peripheral blood. CDR3 protein: CATSSDRSTPNTGELFF. CDR3 nucleotide sequence: TGTGCTACCAGCTCGGACAGGTCCACTCCGAACACCGGGGAGCTGTTTTTT.